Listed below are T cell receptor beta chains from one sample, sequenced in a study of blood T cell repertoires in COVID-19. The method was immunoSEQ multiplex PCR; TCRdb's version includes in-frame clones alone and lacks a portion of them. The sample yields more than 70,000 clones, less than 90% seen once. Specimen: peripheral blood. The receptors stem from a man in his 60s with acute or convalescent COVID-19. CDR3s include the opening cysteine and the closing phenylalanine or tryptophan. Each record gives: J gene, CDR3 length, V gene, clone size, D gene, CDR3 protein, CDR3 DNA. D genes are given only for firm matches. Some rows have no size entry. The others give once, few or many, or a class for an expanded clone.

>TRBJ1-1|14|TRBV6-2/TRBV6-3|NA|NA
CASSYSTANTEAFF
TGTGCCAGCAGTTACTCGACAGCGAACACTGAAGCTTTCTTT
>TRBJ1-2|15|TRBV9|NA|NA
CASSVEQAPNYGYTF
TGTGCCAGCAGCGTAGAACAGGCTCCTAACTATGGCTACACCTTC
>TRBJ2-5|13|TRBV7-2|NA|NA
CASSSGFRETQYF
TGTGCCAGCAGCTCAGGGTTTCGAGAGACCCAGTACTTC
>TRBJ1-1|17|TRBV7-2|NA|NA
CASSIDRSRVGSTEAFF
TGTGCCAGCAGCATCGACAGAAGCAGGGTCGGGAGCACTGAAGCTTTCTTT
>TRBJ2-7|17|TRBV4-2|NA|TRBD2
CASSLTAGGSAGYEQYF
TGTGCCAGCAGCCTAACGGCGGGCGGGAGCGCTGGGTACGAGCAGTACTTC
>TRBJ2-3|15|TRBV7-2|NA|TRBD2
CASSPGGTSGKKQYF
TGTGCCAGCAGCCCGGGCGGGACTAGCGGGAAGAAGCAGTATTTT
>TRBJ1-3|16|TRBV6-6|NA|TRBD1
CASSPDRGAVGNTIYF
TGTGCCAGCAGTCCCGACAGGGGGGCGGTTGGAAACACCATATATTTT
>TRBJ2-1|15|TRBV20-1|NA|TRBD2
CSASPSGVPYNEQFF
TGCAGTGCTAGTCCTAGCGGGGTCCCCTACAATGAGCAGTTCTTC
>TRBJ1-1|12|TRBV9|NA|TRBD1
CASSAGGGEAFF
TGTGCCAGCAGCGCAGGGGGCGGTGAAGCTTTCTTT
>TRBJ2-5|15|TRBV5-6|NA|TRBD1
CASSLGGTGGETQYF
TGTGCCAGCAGCTTGGGAGGGACAGGAGGCGAGACCCAGTACTTC
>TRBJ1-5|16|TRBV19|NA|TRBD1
CASTTGGGNGNQPQHF
TGTGCCAGTACCACAGGGGGGGGGAATGGCAATCAGCCCCAGCATTTT
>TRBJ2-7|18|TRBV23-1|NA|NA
CASSQSKEGQTNSYEQYF
TGCGCCAGCAGTCAATCGAAGGAGGGACAGACGAACTCCTACGAGCAGTACTTC
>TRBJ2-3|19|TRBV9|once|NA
CASSPKVDLGDIHTDTQYF
TGTGCCAGCAGCCCGAAAGTCGACTTGGGGGACATCCACACAGATACGCAGTATTTT
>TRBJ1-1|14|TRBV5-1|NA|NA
CASSLVAGRTEAFF
TGCGCCAGCAGCTTGGTAGCAGGGCGGACTGAAGCTTTCTTT
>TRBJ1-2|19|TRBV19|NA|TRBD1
CASSRDRGIGRRGREGYTF
TGTGCCAGTTCCCGGGACAGGGGGATTGGAAGGCGAGGGCGAGAGGGCTACACCTTC
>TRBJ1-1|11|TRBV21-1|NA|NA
CASSKTGEAFF
TGTGCCAGCAGCAAAACAGGGGAGGCTTTCTTT
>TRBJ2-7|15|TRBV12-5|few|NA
CASGLVRRGSEEQYF
TGTGCTAGTGGTTTGGTACGTCGGGGTTCGGAAGAGCAGTACTTC
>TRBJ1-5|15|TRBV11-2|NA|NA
CASSLDRGSHQPQHF
TGTGCCAGCAGCTTAGATAGGGGGTCACATCAGCCCCAGCATTTT
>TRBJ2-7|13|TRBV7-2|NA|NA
CASSPRVNYEQYF
TGTGCCAGCAGCCCAAGAGTTAACTACGAGCAGTACTTC
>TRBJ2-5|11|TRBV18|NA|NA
CASSEQETQYF
TGTGCCAGCTCAGAGCAAGAGACCCAGTACTTC
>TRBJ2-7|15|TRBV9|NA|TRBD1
CASSGRTGGSYEQYF
TGTGCCAGCAGCGGAAGGACAGGGGGAAGCTACGAGCAGTACTTC
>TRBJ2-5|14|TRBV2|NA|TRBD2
CASSEEVAGGTQYF
TGTGCCAGCAGTGAAGAGGTAGCGGGGGGGACCCAGTACTTC
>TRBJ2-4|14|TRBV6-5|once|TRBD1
CASRPGQGANIQYF
TGTGCCAGCAGACCGGGACAGGGGGCGAACATTCAGTACTTC
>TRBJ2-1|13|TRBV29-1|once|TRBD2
CSVGGISFNEQFF
TGCAGCGTGGGGGGGATATCCTTCAATGAGCAGTTCTTC
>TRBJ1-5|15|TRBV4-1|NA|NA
CASSQVSGGNQPQHF
TGCGCCAGCAGCCAAGTATCGGGTGGGAATCAGCCCCAGCATTTT
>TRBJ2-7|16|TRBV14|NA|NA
CASSQVRDPRIYEQYF
TGTGCCAGCAGCCAAGTCCGGGATCCTAGGATCTACGAGCAGTACTTC
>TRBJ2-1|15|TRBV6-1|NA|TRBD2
CASRPGLGSSNEQFF
TGTGCCAGCAGACCGGGACTAGGGTCGTCTAATGAGCAGTTCTTC
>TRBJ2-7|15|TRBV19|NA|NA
CASRQQNMGSYEQYF
TGTGCCAGTAGACAACAGAATATGGGTTCCTACGAGCAGTACTTC
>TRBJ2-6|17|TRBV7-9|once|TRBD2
CASSLGTSSSGANVLTF
TGTGCCAGCAGCTTGGGGACTAGCAGCTCTGGGGCCAACGTCCTGACTTTC
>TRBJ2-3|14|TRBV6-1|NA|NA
CASSELQVTDTQYF
TGTGCCAGCAGTGAACTCCAGGTTACAGATACGCAGTATTTT
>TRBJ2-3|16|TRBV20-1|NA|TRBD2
CSASEAGGWAADTQYF
TGCAGTGCTAGTGAGGCGGGAGGGTGGGCGGCAGATACGCAGTATTTT
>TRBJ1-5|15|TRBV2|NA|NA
CASSEAGPRNQPQHF
TGTGCCAGCAGTGAGGCAGGGCCACGCAATCAGCCCCAGCATTTT
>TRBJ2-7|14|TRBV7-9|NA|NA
CASSPPGHTYEQYF
TGTGCCAGCAGCCCCCCGGGACACACCTACGAGCAGTACTTC
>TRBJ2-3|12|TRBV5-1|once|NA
CASSLLADTQYF
TGCGCCAGCAGCTTACTAGCAGATACGCAGTATTTT
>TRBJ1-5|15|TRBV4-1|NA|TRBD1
CASSQTGAGNQPQHF
TGCGCCAGCAGCCAAACAGGGGCTGGGAATCAGCCCCAGCATTTT
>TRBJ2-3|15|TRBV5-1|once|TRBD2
CASSLLPAGVDTQYF
TGCGCCAGCAGCTTGCTCCCGGCGGGAGTAGATACGCAGTATTTT
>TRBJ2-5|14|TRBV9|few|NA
CASSDLAQGETQYF
TGTGCCAGCAGCGACCTCGCTCAGGGAGAGACCCAGTACTTC
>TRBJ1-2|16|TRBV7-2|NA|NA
CASSLAAGWRSYGYTF
TGTGCCAGCAGCTTAGCGGCAGGGTGGCGTAGCTATGGCTACACCTTC
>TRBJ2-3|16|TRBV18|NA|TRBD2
CASSPWTSGFADTQYF
TGTGCCAGCTCCCCATGGACTAGCGGGTTCGCAGATACGCAGTATTTT
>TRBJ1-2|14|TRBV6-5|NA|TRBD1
CASRDRAVNYGYTF
TGTGCCAGCAGAGACAGGGCAGTGAACTATGGCTACACCTTC
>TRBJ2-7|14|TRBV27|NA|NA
CASRGFGHRSEQYF
TGTGCCAGCAGGGGTTTTGGACATCGCAGCGAGCAGTACTTC
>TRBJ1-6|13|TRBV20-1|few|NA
CSASGVYNSPLHF
TGCAGTGCTAGTGGAGTCTATAATTCACCCCTCCACTTT
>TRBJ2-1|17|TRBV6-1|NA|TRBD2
CASSEKGGLAGYNEQFF
TGTGCCAGCAGTGAAAAGGGGGGACTAGCGGGATACAATGAGCAGTTCTTC
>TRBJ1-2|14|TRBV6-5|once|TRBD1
CASRPPGQTYGYTF
TGTGCCAGCAGACCTCCGGGACAGACTTATGGCTACACCTTC
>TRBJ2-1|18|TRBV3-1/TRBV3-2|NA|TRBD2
CASSQVAGGPSSYNEQFF
TGTGCCAGCAGCCAAGTAGCGGGAGGCCCGAGCTCCTACAATGAGCAGTTCTTC
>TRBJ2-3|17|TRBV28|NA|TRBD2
CASWSSGRLRGKNTQYF
TGTGCCAGCTGGAGTAGCGGGAGATTAAGAGGAAAAAATACGCAGTATTTT
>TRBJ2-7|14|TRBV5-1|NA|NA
CASSLRGHLWEQYF
TGCGCCAGCAGCTTGAGGGGACACCTCTGGGAGCAGTACTTC
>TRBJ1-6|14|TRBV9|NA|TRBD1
CASSAGQGASPLHF
TGTGCCAGCAGCGCGGGACAGGGGGCGTCACCCCTCCACTTT
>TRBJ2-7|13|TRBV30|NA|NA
CAWRYGSFYEQYF
TGTGCCTGGAGATACGGGAGTTTCTACGAGCAGTACTTC
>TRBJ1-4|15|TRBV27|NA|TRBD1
CASRPSTGANEKLFF
TGTGCCAGCAGACCCTCGACAGGGGCTAATGAAAAACTGTTTTTT
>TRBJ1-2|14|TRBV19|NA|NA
CASSMGLPLGGYTF
TGTGCCAGTAGTATGGGACTTCCACTCGGGGGCTACACCTTC
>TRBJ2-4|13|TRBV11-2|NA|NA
CASSLGTENIQYF
TGTGCCAGCAGCTTAGGCACGGAAAACATTCAGTACTTC
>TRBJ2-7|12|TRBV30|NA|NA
CAWSAGPYEQYF
TGTGCCTGGTCGGCGGGGCCCTACGAGCAGTACTTC